This entry lists 15 T cell receptor beta chains sequenced from one sample in a study of blood T cell repertoires in COVID-19. Some clones are missing from TCRdb's copy, which holds only in-frame ones; the method was immunoSEQ multiplex PCR. This sample has approximately 35,000 clones, with around 88% found just once. Material: peripheral blood. These receptors were taken from an older woman with active COVID-19.

This clone has more than one count but fewer than ten. The chain carries TRBV21-1 and TRBJ2-7; TRBD2, the table's D call, was not compared with the DNA. TRBV21-1 represents a pseudogene. This CDR3 region has 13 residues. CDR3 sequence (DNA): TGTGCCAGCAGCCTCCGACTAGCAAACGAGCAGTACTTC. It translates to CASSLRLANEQYF.

The count of this clone is one. V and J are TRBV9 and TRBJ2-6, with 9 bases fitting TRBD2. With 0 bases clipped from V and 0 bases from J, the junction kept 16 bases outside the gene matches. Germline-derived CDR1 and CDR2 are SGDLS and YYNGEE. The CDR3 covers 22 residues. The CDR3 coding sequence is TGTGCCAGCAGCGTAGGTTCTGGAGAGCGGGGGGCCAAAGTCTCTGGGGCCAACGTCCTGACTTTC. Its translation: CASSVGSGERGAKVSGANVLTF.

V gene TRBV3-1 (or the pseudogene TRBV3-2) combines with J gene TRBJ2-1; D call uncertain. CDR1 is LGHDT and CDR2 is YNNKEL in the germline V gene (reference sequence). With 5 bases removed from V and 8 bases from J, the gap between germline ends came to 10 bases. This CDR3 has 12 residues. The CDR3 region has the DNA TGTGCCAGCAGCGCAAAGTCGGATGAGCAGTTCTTC. Translated, it gives CASSAKSDEQFF.

The chain links TRBV2 to TRBJ2-1; 8 bases are a match to TRBD2. Germline-derived CDR1 and CDR2 are SNHLY and FYNNEI. After removal of 6 bases from V and 3 bases from J, the junction contained 10 bases not matched to a gene. The CDR3 totals 16 residues. The CDR3 coding sequence is TGTGCCAGCAGCCTCGAGATAGCGGGGAACTACAATGAGCAGTTCTTC. The encoded protein is CASSLEIAGNYNEQFF.

The V gene is TRBV19, the J gene TRBJ2-7; tentative D call: TRBD2 (5 bases). Trimming cost V 6 bases and J 3 bases, with 12 bases left between them. The CDR3 length is 13 residues. Per the germline V gene, CDR1 is LNHDA and CDR2 is SQIVND (reference sequence). The CDR3 protein is CASRPPGLYEQYF. The CDR3 DNA reads as TGTGCCAGTAGACCACCAGGACTCTACGAGCAGTACTTC.

This chain uses TRBV3-1 (or the pseudogene TRBV3-2) with TRBJ2-3; 13 bases fit TRBD2. Trimming took 4 bases from V and 3 from J; bases not matched to a gene: 4. CDR1 is LGHDT and CDR2 is YNNKEL in the germline V gene (reference sequence). This CDR3 has 16 residues. The CDR3 spells CASSPGLAGATDTQYF. The CDR3 DNA follows: TGTGCCAGCAGCCCCGGACTAGCGGGGGCGACAGATACGCAGTATTTT.

V usage is TRBV30 and J usage is TRBJ2-1, with 13 bases matching TRBD2. CDR1 is GTSNPN and CDR2 is SVGIG in the germline V gene (reference sequence). With V trimmed by 1 base and J by 2 bases, 2 bases remained unmatched. The CDR3 covers 16 residues. CDR3 sequence: CAWSGTSGGTYNEQFF. The CDR3 DNA sequence: TGTGCCTGGAGTGGGACTAGCGGGGGCACCTACAATGAGCAGTTCTTC.

V is TRBV7-8 and J is TRBJ2-6; TRBD2 agrees at 7 bases. Germline V CDR1 and CDR2: SGHVS, FQNEAQ. The CDR3 sequence is 18 residues long. Losses at the gene ends were 7 bases for V and 0 bases for J; bases not matched to a gene: 12. The CDR3 is CASILTPSGYSGANVLTF. In DNA form, the CDR3 reads TGTGCCAGCATCCTTACACCTAGCGGTTACTCTGGGGCCAACGTCCTGACTTTC.

This chain connects TRBV6-5 to TRBJ2-1; no clear D gene. The CDR3 has 15 residues. Germline CDR1 MNHEY, CDR2 SVGAGI. V was pared by 5 bases and J by 0 bases, with 11 bases between. The CDR3: CASSIQRSSYNEQFF. The DNA of the CDR3 is TGTGCCAGCAGTATCCAAAGGAGCTCCTACAATGAGCAGTTCTTC.

CDR3 nucleotides: TGTGCCAGTAGGCGGACAGGGGCAGCCGATTCACCCCTCCACTTT. It is translated as CASRRTGAADSPLHF. This chain connects TRBV19 to TRBJ1-6, with 9 bases aligning to TRBD1. Per the germline V gene, CDR1 is LNHDA and CDR2 is SQIVND (reference sequence). Trimming at V came to 6 bases and at J to 8 bases, leaving 8 bases not matched to a gene. The CDR3 is 15 amino acids.

DNA of the CDR3: TGTGCCACCAGTGACAAAAACCGAGAGGACAATGAGCAGTTCTTC. Translation: CATSDKNREDNEQFF. The chain combines TRBV24-1 with TRBJ2-1; D gene ambiguous. Germline V gene lookup returns CDR1 KGHDR and CDR2 SFDVKD. CDR3 length: 15 residues. Between the trimmed V and J ends, which lost 4 bases and 5 bases, there was a span of 14 bases.

J is TRBJ1-1 and V is TRBV7-2; 9 bases line up with TRBD1. Trimming took 6 bases from V and 4 from J; bases not matched to a gene: 9. The CDR3 has 15 residues. Germline CDR1 and CDR2: SGHTA and FQGNSA. CDR3 bases: TGTGCCAGCAGAATAGACAGGGGGGGTGGCACTGAAGCTTTCTTT. Translating it yields CASRIDRGGGTEAFF. Variable domain in full (rest from reference TRBV7-2 and TRBJ1-1): GAGVSQSPSNKVTEKGKDVELRCDPISGHTALYWYRQSLGQGLEFLIYFQGNSAPDKSGLPSDRFSAERTGGSVSTLTIQRTQQEDSAVYLCASRIDRGGGTEAFFGQGTRLTVV.

The chain carries TRBV7-3 and TRBJ2-3; TRBD2 aligns across 7 bases. CDR3 length: 15 residues. V shed 6 bases and J 3 bases; nucleotides not matched to a gene: 9. Germline loops: CDR1 SGHTA, CDR2 FQGTGA. CDR3 in amino acids: CASSRGTKGTDTQYF. Written as DNA, the CDR3 is TGTGCCAGCAGTCGCGGGACTAAAGGGACAGATACGCAGTATTTT.

The gene calls are TRBV27 and TRBJ2-5; 7 bases align to TRBD2. Germline lookup yields CDR1 MNHEY and CDR2 SMNVEV (reference sequence). The CDR3 has 15 residues. Unmatched junction bases numbered 10, after V lost 4 bases and J lost 5 bases. CDR3 region: CASSSPLAGVETQYF. CDR3 nucleotides: TGTGCCAGCAGTTCCCCTTTGGCGGGGGTGGAGACCCAGTACTTC.

This clone was counted a single time. The gene calls are TRBV19 and TRBJ2-2; weak D call: TRBD1 (6 bases). The V gene's germline CDR1 is LNHDA and CDR2 SQIVND (reference sequence). CDR3 size: 15 residues. V was shortened by 6 bases and J by 3 bases, with 14 bases between the two germline ends. The DNA of the CDR3 is TGTGCCAGTAGAACCACAGGGAAGTACACCGGGGAGCTGTTTTTT. This gives the protein CASRTTGKYTGELFF.